The clone carrying this T cell receptor beta chain has at least ten counts. The source of the sample is a study of early T cells in non-severe SARS-CoV-2 infection. TCRdb ran MiXCR on the 5' RACE reads and lists one entry per CDR3 protein. The table shows over 30,000 distinct CDR3 sequences, with 5.4% occurring only once. V gave up 6 bases and J gave up 3 bases; unmatched junction bases: 0. The CDR3 is 13 amino acids. CDR1 is LGHDT and CDR2 is YNNKEL in the germline V gene (reference sequence). The receptor's source is an adult who was a healthcare worker with PCR-confirmed SARS-CoV-2 infection or an uninfected control (not recorded which). The rearrangement joins TRBV3-1 to TRBJ1-1, with 11 bases lining up with TRBD1. This sample comprised whole blood, obtained at baseline. As DNA, the CDR3 is TGTGCCAGCAGGGGACAGGGGGACACTGAAGCTTTCTTT. This translates into CASRGQGDTEAFF.